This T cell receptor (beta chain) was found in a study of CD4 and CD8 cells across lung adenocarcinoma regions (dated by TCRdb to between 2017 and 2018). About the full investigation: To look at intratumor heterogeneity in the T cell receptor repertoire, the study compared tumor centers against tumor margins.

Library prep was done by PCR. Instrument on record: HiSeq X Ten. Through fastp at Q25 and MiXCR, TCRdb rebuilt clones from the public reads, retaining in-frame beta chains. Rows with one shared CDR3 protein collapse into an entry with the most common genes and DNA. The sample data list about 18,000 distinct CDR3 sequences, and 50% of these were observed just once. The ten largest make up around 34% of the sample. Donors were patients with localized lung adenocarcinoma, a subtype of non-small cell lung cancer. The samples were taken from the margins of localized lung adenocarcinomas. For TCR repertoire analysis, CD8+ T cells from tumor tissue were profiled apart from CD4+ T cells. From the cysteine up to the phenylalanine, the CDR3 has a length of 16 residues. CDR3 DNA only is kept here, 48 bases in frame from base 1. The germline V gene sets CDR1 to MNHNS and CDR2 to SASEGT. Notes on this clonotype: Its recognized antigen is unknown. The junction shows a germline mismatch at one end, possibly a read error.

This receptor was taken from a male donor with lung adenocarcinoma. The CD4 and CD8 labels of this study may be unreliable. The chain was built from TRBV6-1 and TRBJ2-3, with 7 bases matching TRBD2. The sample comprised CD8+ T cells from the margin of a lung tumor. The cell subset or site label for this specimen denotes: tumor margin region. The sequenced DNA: TGTGCCAGCGCGGGAGCCGGGAGAGGGGATCGGGAGACGCAGTATTTC. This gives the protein CASAGAGRGDRETQYF.